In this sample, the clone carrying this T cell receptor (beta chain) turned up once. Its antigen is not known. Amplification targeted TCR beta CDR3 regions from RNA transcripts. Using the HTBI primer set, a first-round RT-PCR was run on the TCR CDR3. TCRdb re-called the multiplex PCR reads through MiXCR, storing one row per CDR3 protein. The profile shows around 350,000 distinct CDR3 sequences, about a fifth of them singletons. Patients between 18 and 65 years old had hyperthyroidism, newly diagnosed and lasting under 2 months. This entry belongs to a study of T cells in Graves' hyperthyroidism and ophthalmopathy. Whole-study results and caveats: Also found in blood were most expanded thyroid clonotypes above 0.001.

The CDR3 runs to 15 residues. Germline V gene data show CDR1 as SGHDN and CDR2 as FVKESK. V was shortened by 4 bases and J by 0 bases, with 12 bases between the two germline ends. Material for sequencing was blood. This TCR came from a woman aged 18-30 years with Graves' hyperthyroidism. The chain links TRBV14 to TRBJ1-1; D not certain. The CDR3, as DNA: TGTGCCAGCAGCCGCCTTGCCATTATGAACACTGAAGCTTTCTTT. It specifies CASSRLAIMNTEAFF.